Listed below are T cell receptor beta chains from one sample, sequenced in a study of blood T cell repertoires in COVID-19. Sequencing was performed with immunoSEQ multiplex PCR; in TCRdb, only in-frame clones are kept and a portion is missing. This repertoire shows under 20,000 clones, approximately 84% found once; its top ten account for just over 9%. The sequencing sample was made of peripheral blood. The receptor source for this set is a human donor in a cohort sampled during active COVID-19. Each CDR3 is given with its conserved first and last residue. The D gene is left open where the match is weak. For some rows the clone size is stated as once, few or many, or as a class when expanded; others skip it.

-	15	-	TRBJ2-3	TRBV6-5	TGTGCCAGCGCCTTTGGAGCCTCGTGGACAGATACGCAGTATTTT	CASAFGASWTDTQYF
-	16	-	TRBJ1-5	TRBV11-3	TGTGCCAGCAGCTTCTGGGCTCCAGAGGGTAGCCAGCCCCAGCATTTT	CASSFWAPEGSQPQHF
medium-sized	15	TRBD1	TRBJ2-7	TRBV19	TGTGCCAGTAGTGGTGTTCGGACAGGGTCGGACGAGCAGTACTTC	CASSGVRTGSDEQYF
-	16	TRBD2	TRBJ2-1	TRBV6-2/TRBV6-3	TGTGCCAGCAGTAGGCTAGCGGGGGATATATACAATGAGCAGTTCTTC	CASSRLAGDIYNEQFF
-	15	-	TRBJ1-2	TRBV28	TGTGCCAGCACCTCAGGGTCAGGAGCTAACTATGGCTACACCTTC	CASTSGSGANYGYTF
-	14	TRBD1	TRBJ1-1	TRBV9	TGTGCCAGCAGCCCCGGGACAGGGTATACTGAAGCTTTCTTT	CASSPGTGYTEAFF
few	15	-	TRBJ2-3	TRBV7-2	TGTGCCAGCACCCCGGGTGGGGCCACCACAGATACGCAGTATTTT	CASTPGGATTDTQYF
-	14	-	TRBJ1-6	TRBV28	TGTGCCAGCAGCGGGCGGAGGGAGGATTCACCCCTCCACTTT	CASSGRREDSPLHF
-	15	TRBD2	TRBJ2-3	TRBV7-8	TGTGCCAGCAGTCCCGGGGGGTCCGGTTTCGATACGCAGTATTTT	CASSPGGSGFDTQYF
-	13	TRBD1	TRBJ1-2	TRBV5-4	TGTGCCAGCAGCCCGGACAGGCAATATGGCTACACCTTC	CASSPDRQYGYTF
-	13	-	TRBJ2-2	TRBV3-1/TRBV3-2	TGTGCCAGCAGCCAGGTGCGTGGCGGGGAGCTGTTTTTT	CASSQVRGGELFF
-	13	TRBD2	TRBJ2-7	TRBV19	TGTGCCAGTAAGGAAAATGGGGGGGGCGAGCAGTACTTC	CASKENGGGEQYF
-	14	TRBD2	TRBJ2-5	TRBV5-4	TGTGCCAGCAGCTTACCGACTAGCCCTGAGACCCAGTACTTC	CASSLPTSPETQYF
-	13	-	TRBJ2-7	TRBV7-2	TGTGCCAGCAGCTTAGATAGCTATTACGAGCAGTACTTC	CASSLDSYYEQYF
-	16	TRBD1	TRBJ2-2	TRBV11-2	TGTGCCAGCAGCACGACAGGGGGCCCTACGTCCGGGGAGCTGTTTTTT	CASSTTGGPTSGELFF
-	18	TRBD2	TRBJ2-5	TRBV7-2	TGTGCCAGCAGCTTCCGGGGACTAGCGGGAGGTTGGGAAGAGACCCAGTACTTC	CASSFRGLAGGWEETQYF
few	18	TRBD1	TRBJ2-6	TRBV5-8	TGTGCCAGCAGCTTCCGGGACAGGCTTTCCTCTGGGGCCAACGTCCTGACTTTC	CASSFRDRLSSGANVLTF
-	16	-	TRBJ1-2	TRBV21-1	TGTGCCAGCAGCGAAAGGGAGGCAGGGGGCCGCTATGGCTACACCTTC	CASSEREAGGRYGYTF
-	14	-	TRBJ1-1	TRBV5-4	TGTGCCAGCAGCCCCCAAGGGGAGAACACTGAAGCTTTCTTT	CASSPQGENTEAFF
-	15	-	TRBJ2-6	TRBV7-2	TGTGCCAGCAGCTTAGTCAGTGCCGGGGCCAACGTCCTGACTTTC	CASSLVSAGANVLTF
-	14	-	TRBJ2-3	TRBV19	TGTGCCAGTAGTCCACGGGAAATCGTGGGTACGCAGTATTTT	CASSPREIVGTQYF
-	16	-	TRBJ2-2	TRBV4-2	TGTGCCAGCAGCCAAGCTCCGGGGTCTGTGGCCGGGGAGCTGTTTTTT	CASSQAPGSVAGELFF
medium-sized	14	-	TRBJ2-7	TRBV21-1	TGTGCCAGCAGCAAACCGGGACTACCTTACGAGCAGTACTTC	CASSKPGLPYEQYF
-	12	-	TRBJ1-1	TRBV9	TGTGCCAGCAGCCCACGGGGCACTGAAGCTTTCTTT	CASSPRGTEAFF
-	14	-	TRBJ1-2	TRBV18	TGTGCCAGCTCACCAAACACAGGTAGCTATGGCTACACCTTC	CASSPNTGSYGYTF
-	13	-	TRBJ2-5	TRBV2	TGTGCCAGCAATACGGACAACCAAGAGACCCAGTACTTC	CASNTDNQETQYF
-	14	-	TRBJ1-6	TRBV19	TGTGCCAGTAGTGCCGGGGCAGGGGAATCACCCCTCCACTTT	CASSAGAGESPLHF
-	14	TRBD1	TRBJ1-2	TRBV5-1	TGCGCCAGCAGCTTGGGGGACAGAAAGTATGGCTACACCTTC	CASSLGDRKYGYTF
-	14	-	TRBJ2-7	TRBV6-5	TGTGCCAGCAGTTACTCCAGGGCAACTTACGAGCAGTACTTC	CASSYSRATYEQYF
-	12	-	TRBJ2-1	TRBV4-3	TGCGCCAGCAGCCCCCACGGGATCCCCCCGATCTTC	CASSPHGIPPIF
-	14	-	TRBJ1-2	TRBV7-9	TGTGCCAGCAGCTTAGAGGTCTCCAGTAGCGGCTACACCTTC	CASSLEVSSSGYTF
-	15	TRBD2	TRBJ2-2	TRBV6-5	TGTGCCACCTTGGGGCTAGCGGGAAACACCGGGGAGCTGTTTTTT	CATLGLAGNTGELFF
-	16	TRBD1	TRBJ2-2	TRBV11-2	TGTGCCAGCAGCTACAGACAGGGGAGTAACACCGGGGAGCTGTTTTTT	CASSYRQGSNTGELFF
once	14	-	TRBJ1-6	TRBV19	TGTGCCAGTAGTATCGGGTTGGGTAATTCACCCCTCCACTTT	CASSIGLGNSPLHF
-	16	-	TRBJ1-1	TRBV5-4	TGTGCCAGCAGCTTGGCGCCGGACTTCGTGAACACTGAAGCTTTCTTT	CASSLAPDFVNTEAFF
-	16	TRBD2	TRBJ2-5	TRBV2	TGTGCCAGCAGTGGGTCGGCGGGAGGGCACTGGGAGACCCAGTACTTC	CASSGSAGGHWETQYF
-	15	TRBD1	TRBJ1-1	TRBV6-5	TGTGCCAGCACCCTGCAGGGGGGTACGGGCACTGAAGCTTTCTTT	CASTLQGGTGTEAFF
few	12	-	TRBJ1-4	TRBV9	TGTGCCAGCAGGGGCGCGGGTGAAAAACTGTTTTTT	CASRGAGEKLFF
-	16	-	TRBJ1-1	TRBV11-3	TGTGCCAGCAGCTTACGTCCAGGGTTAGGGGCTAAACGGGCTTTCTTT	CASSLRPGLGAKRAFF
-	16	TRBD2	TRBJ2-1	TRBV6-2/TRBV6-3	TGTGCCAGCAGTATGACAAAGCGCGGGAGGATGAATGAGCAGTTCTTC	CASSMTKRGRMNEQFF
-	15	-	TRBJ2-3	TRBV19	TGTGCCAGTACCCGACAAGCCAGGAGCACAGATACGCAGTATTTT	CASTRQARSTDTQYF
-	14	TRBD1	TRBJ1-2	TRBV4-1	TGCGCCAGCAGCCAAGATCAGGGGGCGACGGGCTACACCTTC	CASSQDQGATGYTF
-	14	-	TRBJ2-2	TRBV6-5	TGCGCCAGCATAAGGACAGTGAACACCGGGGAGCTGTTTTTT	CASIRTVNTGELFF
few	13	TRBD2	TRBJ2-1	TRBV10-1	TGCGCCAGCAGCGAAGGACTAGCGGGAGTTGCGTTCTTC	CASSEGLAGVAFF
-	15	TRBD2	TRBJ2-3	TRBV27	TGTGCCAGCAGTCTCTCAGCGGGAGTGTTAGATACGCAGTATTTT	CASSLSAGVLDTQYF
-	18	TRBD2	TRBJ2-1	TRBV4-2	TGTGCCAGCAGCCAAGATCCTAGCGGGAGGGTTATCGGGAATGAGCAGTTCTTC	CASSQDPSGRVIGNEQFF
-	14	TRBD2	TRBJ2-1	TRBV6-1	TGTGCCAGCAGTGAAGTGATAGCGGGTACTGAGCAGTTCTTC	CASSEVIAGTEQFF
once	17	TRBD2	TRBJ2-2	TRBV11-3	TGTGCCAGCAGCTTAGGTGCTAGCGGAATGAACACCGGGGAGCTGTTTTTT	CASSLGASGMNTGELFF
-	13	-	TRBJ2-2	TRBV28	TGTGCCAGCAGACGAGCGAACACCGGGGAGCTGTTTTTT	CASRRANTGELFF
-	13	-	TRBJ1-5	TRBV19	TGTGCCAGTAGTAGTAGTAGCAATCAGCCCCAGCATTTT	CASSSSSNQPQHF